A single sample gave rise to the 2 T cell receptor beta chains below, sequenced in a study of CD8+CD57+ T cells in acquired aplastic anemia. An expansion of CD8+CD57+ cells by flow cytometry had been shown in patients chosen for sequencing. Genomic DNA provided the template from which TCR beta VDJ and CDR3 profiles were obtained. MiXCR, applied by TCRdb to the reads, yields one record per CDR3 protein. Here the sample spans approximately 98,000 distinct CDR3 sequences, around 70% being singletons. The sample consisted of sorted CD4+, CD8+, or CD8+CD57+ T cells (not recorded which) from PBMCs. Receptors were obtained from a human donor with aplastic anemia.

CDR3 residues: CASGLNRAPYEQYF. Written as DNA, the CDR3 is TGTGCCAGCGGACTCAACAGGGCCCCCTACGAGCAGTACTTC. The V gene is TRBV2, the J gene TRBJ2-7, with a weak D call TRBD1 (6 bases). The V gene's germline CDR1 is SNHLY and CDR2 FYNNEI. Trimming cost V 8 bases and J 2 bases, with 16 bases left between them. This CDR3 comprises 14 residues.

The rearrangement joins TRBV24-1 to TRBJ2-1; 7 nucleotides agree with TRBD2. V shed 2 bases and J 2 bases; nucleotides not matched to a gene: 8. CDR3 length: 17 amino acids. Germline V CDR1 and CDR2: KGHDR, SFDVKD. This chain's CDR3 is CATSDWGGSGAYNEQFF. The CDR3 nucleotides are TGTGCCACCAGTGATTGGGGTGGGAGCGGGGCCTACAATGAGCAGTTCTTC.